This T cell receptor beta chain came from a study of cytomegalovirus exposure and HLA in healthy donors. Concerning this clone itself: The antigen is unknown.

The study ran its PCR with 60 Vbeta and 13 Jbeta primers. The data were produced by immunoSEQ multiplex PCR, yet TCRdb's version contains in-frame clones alone and is incomplete. The sample shows about 110,000 clones, approximately 71% of them seen only once. Findings and caveats of the study: Earlier results showed most TCR beta V segments being productive about 87% or about 30% of the time. TCR beta sequences reportedly predicted most subjects' HLA-A and HLA-B alleles accurately. Later analysis showed most CMV-associated TCR beta chains appearing HLA-restricted.

Trimming took off 6 bases at V and 5 bases at J, with 7 bases between the two ends. CDR1 is DFQATT and CDR2 is SNEGSKA in the germline V gene (reference sequence). CDR3 length: 10 amino acids. Specimen: PBMCs. The receptor was derived from a man aged 35-49 years in good health and CMV-seronegative. The gene calls are TRBV20-1 and TRBJ2-5, with D possibly being TRBD2 (6 bases). The CDR3 reads CSARGETQYF. The DNA of the CDR3 is TGCAGTGCCCGGGGGGAGACCCAGTACTTC.